A selection of T cell receptor beta chains follows, all from one sample in a study of shared clonotypes between healthy human individuals. Assay used: immunoSEQ multiplex PCR; TCRdb lists only in-frame clones, some missing. There are around 2,100,000 clones in the sample; approximately 94% occur only once, and around 1.2% lies in the top ten. Sequenced input: naive CD8+ T cells sorted from blood. These TCRs come from a man between 18 and 29 years old in good health. Each CDR3 is given without its conserved first and last residue. Not every row has a clone size; where given, it reads once, few, many or a size class.

V gene,clone size,J gene,CDR3 protein
TRBV27,-,TRBJ2-3,ASSPLAGGQDTQY
TRBV19,-,TRBJ2-2,ASTSGELF
TRBV27,-,TRBJ1-2,ATYSGFSNYGYT
TRBV4-1,-,TRBJ2-7,ASSQETGGYWEQY
TRBV13,-,TRBJ1-2,ASSSDRFYGYT
TRBV30,-,TRBJ1-5,AWSDSNQPQH
TRBV5-1,-,TRBJ1-2,ASSPPDRGRLKDYGYT
TRBV28,-,TRBJ2-5,ASGTGVETQY
TRBV6-1,-,TRBJ2-5,ASSEPGGAQETQY
TRBV5-8,-,TRBJ1-6,ASSLEGQIYNSPLH
TRBV29-1,few,TRBJ1-2,SVEYFRGHGNYGYT
TRBV5-4,-,TRBJ2-5,ASTSRDSQETQY
TRBV29-1,-,TRBJ1-2,SVEGNLGQGANYGYT
TRBV6-5,-,TRBJ2-5,ASSPAGGKETQY
TRBV7-9,once,TRBJ2-1,ASSPALTSLKEQF
TRBV7-2,once,TRBJ1-1,ASSQGPVSPNTEAF
TRBV5-6,-,TRBJ2-7,ASSWGPGEQY
TRBV9,-,TRBJ2-5,ASSVLGVGETQY
TRBV14,-,TRBJ1-2,ASSQERTANYGYT
TRBV7-6,once,TRBJ2-1,ASSLGSVKFSSEQF
TRBV29-1,-,TRBJ2-1,SVEMLAGNEQF
TRBV2,once,TRBJ1-5,ASRGLYSNQPQH
TRBV30,-,TRBJ1-1,AWNGNTEAF
TRBV10-3,-,TRBJ2-1,AITPGLAGVKDEQF
TRBV27,once,TRBJ1-2,ASSFRAEGGYT
TRBV4-1,once,TRBJ1-3,ASSQVGGGLSGNTIY
TRBV4-3,-,TRBJ2-7,ASSQGPSDRKGEQY
TRBV19,-,TRBJ2-7,ATGWGYEQY
TRBV29-1,-,TRBJ2-1,SVDGTSEYNEQF
TRBV18,-,TRBJ2-5,ATELGERSQQETQY
TRBV29-1,-,TRBJ2-7,SVEDTTGGDYEQY
TRBV9,few,TRBJ1-1,ASSYGSNTEAF
TRBV25-1,-,TRBJ1-2,ASSPGGAYGYT